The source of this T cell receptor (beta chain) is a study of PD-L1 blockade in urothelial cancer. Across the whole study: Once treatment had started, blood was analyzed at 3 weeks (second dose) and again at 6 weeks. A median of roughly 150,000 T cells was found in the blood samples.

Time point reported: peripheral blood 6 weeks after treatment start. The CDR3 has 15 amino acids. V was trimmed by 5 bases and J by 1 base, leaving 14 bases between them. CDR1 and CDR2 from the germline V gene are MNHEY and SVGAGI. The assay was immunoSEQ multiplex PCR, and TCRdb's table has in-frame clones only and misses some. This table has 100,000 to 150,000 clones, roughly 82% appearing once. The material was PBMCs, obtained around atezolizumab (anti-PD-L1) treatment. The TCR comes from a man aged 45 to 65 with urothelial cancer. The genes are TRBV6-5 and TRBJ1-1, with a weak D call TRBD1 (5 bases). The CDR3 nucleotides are TGTGCCAGCAGTCGACCTGGGGCCAAGAACACTGAAGCTTTCTTT. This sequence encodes CASSRPGAKNTEAFF.